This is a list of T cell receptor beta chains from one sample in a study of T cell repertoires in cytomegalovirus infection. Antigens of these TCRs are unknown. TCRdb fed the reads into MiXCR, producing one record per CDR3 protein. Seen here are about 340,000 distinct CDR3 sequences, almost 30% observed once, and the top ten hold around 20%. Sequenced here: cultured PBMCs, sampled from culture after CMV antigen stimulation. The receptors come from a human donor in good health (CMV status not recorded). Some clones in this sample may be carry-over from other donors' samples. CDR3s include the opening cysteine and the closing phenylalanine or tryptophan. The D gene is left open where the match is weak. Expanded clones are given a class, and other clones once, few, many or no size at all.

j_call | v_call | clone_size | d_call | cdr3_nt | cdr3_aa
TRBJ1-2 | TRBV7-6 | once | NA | TGTGCCAGCAGCTTCAACAGGGTCGACTATGGCTACACCTTC | CASSFNRVDYGYTF
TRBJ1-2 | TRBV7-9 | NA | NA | TGTGCCAGCAGCTTAATGTCCCAGGACGGCTACACCTTC | CASSLMSQDGYTF
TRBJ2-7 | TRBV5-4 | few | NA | TGTGCCAGCAGCCAGGGGACCTTCCTTTACGAGCAGTACTTC | CASSQGTFLYEQYF
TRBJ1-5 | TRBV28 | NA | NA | TGTGCCAGCAGTTTCTGGGGAAATGAACAGCCCCAGCATTTT | CASSFWGNEQPQHF
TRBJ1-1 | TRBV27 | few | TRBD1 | TGTGCCAGCAGTTTATTCCGGGACAGTGAAGCTTTCTTT | CASSLFRDSEAFF
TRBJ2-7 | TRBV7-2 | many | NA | TGTGCCAGCAGCCGGGTCTCCTACGAGCAGTACTTC | CASSRVSYEQYF
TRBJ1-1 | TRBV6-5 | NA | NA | TGTGCCAGCAGTTACCGGGAGGGACTGAACACTGAAGCTTTCTTT | CASSYREGLNTEAFF
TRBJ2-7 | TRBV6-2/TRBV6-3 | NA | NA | TGTGCCAGCAGTTACGGACCACATCGGGCCGCCTACGAGCAGTACTTC | CASSYGPHRAAYEQYF
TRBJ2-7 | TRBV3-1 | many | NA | TGTGCCAGCAGCTTACTCTACGAGCAGTACTTC | CASSLLYEQYF
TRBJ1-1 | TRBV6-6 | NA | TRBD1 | TGTGCCAGCAGCGCCGGGACAGGGGCTTACCTAATGAACACTGAAGCTTTCTTT | CASSAGTGAYLMNTEAFF
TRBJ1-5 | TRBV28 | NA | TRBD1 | TGTGCCAGCAGTTTAGGTCCAGGGGGAAATAGCAATCAGCCCCAGCATTTT | CASSLGPGGNSNQPQHF
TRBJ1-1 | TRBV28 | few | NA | TGTGCCAGCAGTTTAGGGCAGACTGAAGCTTTCTTT | CASSLGQTEAFF
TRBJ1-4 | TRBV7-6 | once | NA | TGTGCCAGCAGCCCCCCCCCCCGCCCAACTAATGAAAAACTGTTTTTT | CASSPPPRPTNEKLFF
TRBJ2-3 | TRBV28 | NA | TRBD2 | TGTGCCAGCAGTTTACGAGCGGGAGGGGATACGCAGTATTTT | CASSLRAGGDTQYF